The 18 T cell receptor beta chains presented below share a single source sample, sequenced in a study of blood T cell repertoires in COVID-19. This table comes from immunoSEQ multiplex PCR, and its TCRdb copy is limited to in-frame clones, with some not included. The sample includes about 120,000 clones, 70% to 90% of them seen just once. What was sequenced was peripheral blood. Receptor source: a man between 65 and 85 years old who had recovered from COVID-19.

Here the CDR3 DNA reads TGTGCCAGCAGTTACTCGCAGGGTTGGACCGGGGAGCTGTTTTTT. It is translated as CASSYSQGWTGELFF. V usage is TRBV6-6 and J usage is TRBJ2-2, with D possibly being TRBD1 (5 bases). The CDR3 loop spans 15 amino acids. V was trimmed by 0 bases and J by 5 bases, leaving 10 bases between them. The germline V gene encodes CDR1 MNHNY and CDR2 SVGAGI (reference sequence).

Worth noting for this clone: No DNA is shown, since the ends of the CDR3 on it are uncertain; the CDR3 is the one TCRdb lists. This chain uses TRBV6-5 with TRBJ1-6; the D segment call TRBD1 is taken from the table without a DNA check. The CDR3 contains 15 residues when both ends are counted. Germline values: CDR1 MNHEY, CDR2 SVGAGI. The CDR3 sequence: CASSTSTGIGSPLHF.

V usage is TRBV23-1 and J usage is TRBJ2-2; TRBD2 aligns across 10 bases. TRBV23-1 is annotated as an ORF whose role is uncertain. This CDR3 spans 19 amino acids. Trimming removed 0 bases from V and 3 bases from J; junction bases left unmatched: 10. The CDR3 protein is CASSQSSGLAGVHTGELFF. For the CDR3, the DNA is TGCGCCAGCAGTCAATCCAGCGGCCTAGCGGGGGTACACACCGGGGAGCTGTTTTTT.

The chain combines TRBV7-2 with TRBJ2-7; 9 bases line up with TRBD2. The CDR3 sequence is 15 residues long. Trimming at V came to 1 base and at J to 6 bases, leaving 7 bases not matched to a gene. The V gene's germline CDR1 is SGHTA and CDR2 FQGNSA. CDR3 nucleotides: TGTGCCAGCAGCTTAGGGGGACTAGCTTTCGGCGAGCAGTACTTC. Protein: CASSLGGLAFGEQYF.

This chain's CDR3 is CASSYTRGNTEAFF. CDR3 nucleotides: TGTGCCAGCAGTTACACAAGGGGAAACACTGAAGCTTTCTTT. V usage is TRBV6-5 and J usage is TRBJ1-1; D possibly corresponds to TRBD1 (5 bases). CDR1 and CDR2 (germline): MNHEY, SVGAGI. CDR3 length: 14 residues. Trimming shortened V by 2 bases and J by 2 bases, and 9 bases separated the two germline ends.

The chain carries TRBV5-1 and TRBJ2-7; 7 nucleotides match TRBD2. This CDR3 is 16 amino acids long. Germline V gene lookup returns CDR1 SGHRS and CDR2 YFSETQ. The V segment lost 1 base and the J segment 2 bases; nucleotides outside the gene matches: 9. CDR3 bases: TGCGCCAGCAGCTTGTCTACTAGCGTGTTTGCCTACGAGCAGTACTTC. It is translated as CASSLSTSVFAYEQYF.

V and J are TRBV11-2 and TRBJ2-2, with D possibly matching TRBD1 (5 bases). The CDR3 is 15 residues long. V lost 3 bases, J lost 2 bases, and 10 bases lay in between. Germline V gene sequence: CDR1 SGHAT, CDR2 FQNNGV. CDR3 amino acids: CASSLSGHNTGELFF. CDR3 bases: TGTGCCAGCAGCTTGTCCGGACATAACACCGGGGAGCTGTTTTTT. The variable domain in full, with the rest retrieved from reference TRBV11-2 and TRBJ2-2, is EAGVAQSPRYKIIEKRQSVAFWCNPISGHATLYWYQQILGQGPKLLIQFQNNGVVDDSQLPKDRFSAERLKGVDSTLKIQPAKLEDSAVYLCASSLSGHNTGELFFGEGSRLTVL.

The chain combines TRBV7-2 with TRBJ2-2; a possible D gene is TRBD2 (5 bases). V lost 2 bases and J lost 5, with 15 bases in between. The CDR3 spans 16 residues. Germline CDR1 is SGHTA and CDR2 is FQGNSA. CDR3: CASSLKVVSGTGELFF. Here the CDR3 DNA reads TGTGCCAGCAGCTTAAAAGTCGTGTCGGGGACCGGGGAGCTGTTTTTT.

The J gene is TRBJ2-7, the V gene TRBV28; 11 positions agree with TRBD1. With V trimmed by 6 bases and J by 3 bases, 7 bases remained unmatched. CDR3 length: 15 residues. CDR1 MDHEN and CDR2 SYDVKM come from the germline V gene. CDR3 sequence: CASRTIGTGGYEQYF. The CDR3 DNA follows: TGTGCCAGCAGAACCATTGGGACAGGGGGCTACGAGCAGTACTTC.

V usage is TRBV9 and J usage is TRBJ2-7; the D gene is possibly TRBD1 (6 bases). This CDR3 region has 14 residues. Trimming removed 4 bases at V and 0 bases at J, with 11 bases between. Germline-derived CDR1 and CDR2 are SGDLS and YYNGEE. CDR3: CASSTRDNSYEQYF. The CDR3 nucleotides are TGTGCCAGCAGCACCCGGGACAACTCCTACGAGCAGTACTTC.

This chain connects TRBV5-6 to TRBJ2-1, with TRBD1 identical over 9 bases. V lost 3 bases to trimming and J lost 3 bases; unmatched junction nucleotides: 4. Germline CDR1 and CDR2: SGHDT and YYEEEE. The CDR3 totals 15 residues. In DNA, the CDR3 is TGTGCCAGCAGCTCCGGGACAGGGAGCTACAATGAGCAGTTCTTC. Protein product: CASSSGTGSYNEQFF.

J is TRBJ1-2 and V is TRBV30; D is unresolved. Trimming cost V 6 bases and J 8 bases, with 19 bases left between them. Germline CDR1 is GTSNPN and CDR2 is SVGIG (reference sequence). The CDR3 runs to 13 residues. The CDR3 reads CACTMRALGGYTF. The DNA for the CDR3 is TGTGCCTGTACCATGAGGGCATTGGGCGGCTACACCTTC.

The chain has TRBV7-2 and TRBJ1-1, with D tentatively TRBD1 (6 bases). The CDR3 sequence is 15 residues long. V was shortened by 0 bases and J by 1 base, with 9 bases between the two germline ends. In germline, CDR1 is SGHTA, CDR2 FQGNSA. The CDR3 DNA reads TGTGCCAGCAGCTTAGCGGGGGCCGAGAACACTGAAGCTTTCTTT. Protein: CASSLAGAENTEAFF.

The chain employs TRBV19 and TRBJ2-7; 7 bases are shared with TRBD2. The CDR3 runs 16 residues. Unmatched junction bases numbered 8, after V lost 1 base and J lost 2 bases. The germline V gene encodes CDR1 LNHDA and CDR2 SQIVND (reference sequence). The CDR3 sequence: CASSIGSAGEPYEQYF. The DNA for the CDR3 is TGTGCCAGTAGTATAGGGTCGGCGGGGGAACCCTACGAGCAGTACTTC.

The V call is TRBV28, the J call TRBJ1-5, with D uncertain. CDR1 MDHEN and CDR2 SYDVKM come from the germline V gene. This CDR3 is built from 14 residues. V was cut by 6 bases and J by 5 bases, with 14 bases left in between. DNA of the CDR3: TGTGCCAGCAGAACGCCACGTGGCTATCAGCCCCAGCATTTT. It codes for CASRTPRGYQPQHF.

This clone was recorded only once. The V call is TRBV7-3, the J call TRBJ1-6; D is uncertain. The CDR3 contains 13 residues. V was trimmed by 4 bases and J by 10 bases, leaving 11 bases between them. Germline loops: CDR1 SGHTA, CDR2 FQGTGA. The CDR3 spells CASSSAPGSPLHF. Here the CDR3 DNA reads TGTGCCAGCAGCTCCGCGCCGGGGTCACCCCTCCACTTT.

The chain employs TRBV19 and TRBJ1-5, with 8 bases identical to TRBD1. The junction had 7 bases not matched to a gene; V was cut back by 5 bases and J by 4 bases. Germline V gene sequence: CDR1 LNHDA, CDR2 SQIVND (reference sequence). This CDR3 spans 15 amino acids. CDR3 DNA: TGTGCCAGTAGTCCGCGACGGACAGGGAATCAGCCCCAGCATTTT. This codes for CASSPRRTGNQPQHF.

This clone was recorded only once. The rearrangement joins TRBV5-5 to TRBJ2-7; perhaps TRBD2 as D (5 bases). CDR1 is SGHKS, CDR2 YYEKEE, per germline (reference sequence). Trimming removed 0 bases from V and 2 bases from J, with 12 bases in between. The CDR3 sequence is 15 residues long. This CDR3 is CASSLGQRITYEQYF. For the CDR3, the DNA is TGTGCCAGCAGCTTGGGGCAGCGGATTACCTACGAGCAGTACTTC.